The clone carrying this TCR beta chain was seen many times. Its antigen remains unknown. There are 13 residues in the CDR3. V was shortened by 6 bases and J by 3 bases, with 9 bases between the two germline ends. CDR1 and CDR2 (germline): MNHNY, SVGAGI (reference sequence). The sample originates from a study of early T cells in non-severe SARS-CoV-2 infection. Whole-study results and caveats: Private and CD4 specificities were missed by VDJdb matching, which favored anti-spike CD8 responses.

Each CDR3 protein gets one entry after TCRdb re-called the 5' RACE reads with MiXCR. The sample contains about 67,000 distinct CDR3 sequences, roughly 10% of which appear only once. The chain has TRBV6-6 and TRBJ2-4; TRBD2 might be the D (5 bases). Sequencing input: whole blood. The sequence derives from an adult who was a healthcare worker with PCR-confirmed SARS-CoV-2 infection or an uninfected control (not recorded which). The CDR3 bases are TGTGCCAGCAGACAGAGGGACAAAAACATTCAGTACTTC. Its translation is CASRQRDKNIQYF.